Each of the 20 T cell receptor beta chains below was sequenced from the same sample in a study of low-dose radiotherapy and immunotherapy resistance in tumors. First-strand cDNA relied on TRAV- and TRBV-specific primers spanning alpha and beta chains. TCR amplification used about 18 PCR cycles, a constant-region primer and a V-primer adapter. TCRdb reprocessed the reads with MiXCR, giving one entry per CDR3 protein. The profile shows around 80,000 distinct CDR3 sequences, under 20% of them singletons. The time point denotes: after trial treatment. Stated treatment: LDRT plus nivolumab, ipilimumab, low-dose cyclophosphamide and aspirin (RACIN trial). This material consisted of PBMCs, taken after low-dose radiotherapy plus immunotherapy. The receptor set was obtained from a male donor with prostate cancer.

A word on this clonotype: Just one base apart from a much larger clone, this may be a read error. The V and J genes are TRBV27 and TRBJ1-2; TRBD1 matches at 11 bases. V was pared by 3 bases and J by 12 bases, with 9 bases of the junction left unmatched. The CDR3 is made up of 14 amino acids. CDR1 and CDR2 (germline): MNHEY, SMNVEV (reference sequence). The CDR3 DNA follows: TGTGCCAGCAGTTTGGACAGGGGGCGAGTGGGCCACACCTTC. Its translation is CASSLDRGRVGHTF.

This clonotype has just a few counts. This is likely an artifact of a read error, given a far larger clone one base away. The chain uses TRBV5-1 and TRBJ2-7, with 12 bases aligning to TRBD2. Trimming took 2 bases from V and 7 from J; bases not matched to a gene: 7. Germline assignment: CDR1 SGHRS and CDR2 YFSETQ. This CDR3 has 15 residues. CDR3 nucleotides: TGCGCCAGCAGCTTTCTAGCGGGAGGGGGCAATGAGCAGTACTTC. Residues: CASSFLAGGGNEQYF.

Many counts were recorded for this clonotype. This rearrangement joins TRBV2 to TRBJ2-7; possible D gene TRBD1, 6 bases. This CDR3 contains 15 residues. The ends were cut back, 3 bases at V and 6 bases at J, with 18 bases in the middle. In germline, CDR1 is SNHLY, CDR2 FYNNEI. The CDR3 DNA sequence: TGTGCCAGCAGTGATGGGGCGCGGCAGGGGCTCGAGCAGTACTTC. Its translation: CASSDGARQGLEQYF.

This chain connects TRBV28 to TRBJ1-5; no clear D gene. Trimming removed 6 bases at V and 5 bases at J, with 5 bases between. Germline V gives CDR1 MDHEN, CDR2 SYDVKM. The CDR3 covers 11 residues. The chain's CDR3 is CASRADQPQHF. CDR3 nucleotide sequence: TGTGCCAGCAGGGCCGATCAGCCCCAGCATTTT. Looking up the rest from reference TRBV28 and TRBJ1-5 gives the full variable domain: DVKVTQSSRYLVKRTGEKVFLECVQDMDHENMFWYRQDPGLGLRLIYFSYDVKMKEKGDIPEGYSVSREKKERFSLILESASTNQTSMYLCASRADQPQHFGDGTRLSIL.

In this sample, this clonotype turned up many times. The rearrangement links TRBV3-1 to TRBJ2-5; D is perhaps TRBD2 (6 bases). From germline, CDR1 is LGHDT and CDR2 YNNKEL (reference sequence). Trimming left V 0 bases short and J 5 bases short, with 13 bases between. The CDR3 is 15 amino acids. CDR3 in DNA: TGTGCCAGCAGCCAAGATCTAGGAGGGAGCGAGACCCAGTACTTC. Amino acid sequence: CASSQDLGGSETQYF.

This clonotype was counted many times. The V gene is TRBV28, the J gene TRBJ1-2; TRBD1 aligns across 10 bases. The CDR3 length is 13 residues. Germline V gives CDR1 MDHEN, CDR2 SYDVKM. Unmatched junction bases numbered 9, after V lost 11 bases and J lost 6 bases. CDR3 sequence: CAGGTGVKNGYTF. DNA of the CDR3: TGTGCCGGAGGGACAGGGGTCAAAAATGGCTACACCTTC.

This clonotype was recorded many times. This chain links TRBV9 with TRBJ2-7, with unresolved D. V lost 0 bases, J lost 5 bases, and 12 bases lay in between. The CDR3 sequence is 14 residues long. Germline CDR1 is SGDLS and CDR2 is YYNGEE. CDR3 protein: CASSVGHTTDEQYF. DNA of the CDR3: TGTGCCAGCAGCGTAGGGCATACGACCGACGAGCAGTACTTC.

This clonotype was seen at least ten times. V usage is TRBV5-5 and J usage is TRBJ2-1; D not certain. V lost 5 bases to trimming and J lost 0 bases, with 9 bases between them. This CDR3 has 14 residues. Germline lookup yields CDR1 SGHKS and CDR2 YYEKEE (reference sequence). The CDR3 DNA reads TGTGCCAGCAGTACCCAGAGCTCCTACAATGAGCAGTTCTTC. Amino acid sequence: CASSTQSSYNEQFF. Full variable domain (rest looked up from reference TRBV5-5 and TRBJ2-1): DAGVTQSPTHLIKTRGQQVTLRCSPISGHKSVSWYQQVLGQGPQFIFQYYEKEERGRGNFPDRFSARQFPNYSSELNVNALLLGDSALYLCASSTQSSYNEQFFGPGTRLTVL.

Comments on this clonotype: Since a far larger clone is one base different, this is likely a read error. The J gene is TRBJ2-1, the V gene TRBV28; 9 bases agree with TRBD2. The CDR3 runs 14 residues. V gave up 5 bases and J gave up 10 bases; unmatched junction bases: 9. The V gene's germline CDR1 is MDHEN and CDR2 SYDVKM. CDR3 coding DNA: TGTGCCAGCAGTCGGACTAGCGTTTCCTACGAGCAGTTCTTC. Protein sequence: CASSRTSVSYEQFF.

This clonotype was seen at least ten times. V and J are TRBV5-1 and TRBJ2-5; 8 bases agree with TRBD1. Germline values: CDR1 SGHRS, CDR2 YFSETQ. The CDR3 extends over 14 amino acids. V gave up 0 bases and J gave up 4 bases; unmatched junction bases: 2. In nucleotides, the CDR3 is TGCGCCAGCAGCTTGGGGCAGGGGGCAGAGACCCAGTACTTC. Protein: CASSLGQGAETQYF.

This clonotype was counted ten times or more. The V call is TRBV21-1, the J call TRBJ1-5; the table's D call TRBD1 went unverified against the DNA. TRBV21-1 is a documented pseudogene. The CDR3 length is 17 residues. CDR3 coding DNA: TGTGCCAGCAGCAAAGTAACGGGGGCGAGGGGCAATCAGCCCCAGCATTTT. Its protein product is CASSKVTGARGNQPQHF.

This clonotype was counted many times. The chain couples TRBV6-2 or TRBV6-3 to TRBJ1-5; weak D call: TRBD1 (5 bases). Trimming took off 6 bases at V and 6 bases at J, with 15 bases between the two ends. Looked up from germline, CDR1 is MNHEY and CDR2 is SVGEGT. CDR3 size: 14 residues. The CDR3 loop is CASRQGVVTQPQHF. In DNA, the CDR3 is TGTGCCAGCAGGCAGGGTGTCGTCACTCAGCCCCAGCATTTT.

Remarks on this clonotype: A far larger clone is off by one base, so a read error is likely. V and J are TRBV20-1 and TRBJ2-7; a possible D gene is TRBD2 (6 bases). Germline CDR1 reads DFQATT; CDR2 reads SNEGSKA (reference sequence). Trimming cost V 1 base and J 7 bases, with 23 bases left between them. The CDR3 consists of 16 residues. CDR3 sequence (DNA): TGCAGTGCTAGAGGGGGTGGGGGAGGCCCCGCCAATGAGCAGTACTTC. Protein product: CSARGGGGGPANEQYF.

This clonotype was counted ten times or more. This CDR3 is CATSRDRDGPGAKNIQYF. The CDR3 DNA is TGTGCCACCAGCAGAGATCGGGACGGTCCCGGGGCCAAAAACATTCAGTACTTC. V gene TRBV15 combines with J gene TRBJ2-4; D possibly uses TRBD1 or TRBD2 (5 bases each). There are 18 residues in the CDR3. Trimming removed 0 bases at V and 1 base at J, with 16 bases between. Germline CDR1 is LNHNV and CDR2 is YYDKDF (reference sequence).

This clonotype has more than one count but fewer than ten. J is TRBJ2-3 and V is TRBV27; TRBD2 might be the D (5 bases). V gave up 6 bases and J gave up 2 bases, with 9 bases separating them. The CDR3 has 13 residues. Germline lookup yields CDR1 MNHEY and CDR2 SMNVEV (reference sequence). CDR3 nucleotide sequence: TGTGCCAGCAGGGAGGAGCCCACAGATACGCAGTATTTT. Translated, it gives CASREEPTDTQYF.

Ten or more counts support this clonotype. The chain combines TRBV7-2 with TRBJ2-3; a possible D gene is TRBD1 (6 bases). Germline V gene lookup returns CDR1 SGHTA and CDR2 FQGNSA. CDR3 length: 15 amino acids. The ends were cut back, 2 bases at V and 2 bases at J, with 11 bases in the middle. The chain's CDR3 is CASSLMHRDTDTQYF. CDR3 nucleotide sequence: TGTGCCAGCAGCTTAATGCACAGGGACACAGATACGCAGTATTTT.

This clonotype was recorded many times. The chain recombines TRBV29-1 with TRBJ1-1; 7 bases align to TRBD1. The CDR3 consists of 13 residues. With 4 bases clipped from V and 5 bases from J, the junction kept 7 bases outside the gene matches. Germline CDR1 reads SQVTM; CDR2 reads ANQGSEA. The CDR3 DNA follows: TGCAGCGTTGGACAGGGTCCCTTTACTGAAGCTTTCTTT. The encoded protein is CSVGQGPFTEAFF.

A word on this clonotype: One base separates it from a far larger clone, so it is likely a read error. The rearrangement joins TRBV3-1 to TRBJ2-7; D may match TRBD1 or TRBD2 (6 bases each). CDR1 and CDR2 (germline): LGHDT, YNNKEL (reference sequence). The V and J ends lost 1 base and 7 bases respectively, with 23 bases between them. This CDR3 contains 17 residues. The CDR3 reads CASSQVGGRSSYNEQYF. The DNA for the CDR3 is TGTGCCAGCAGCCAAGTTGGGGGGCGGAGCTCCTACAATGAGCAGTACTTC.

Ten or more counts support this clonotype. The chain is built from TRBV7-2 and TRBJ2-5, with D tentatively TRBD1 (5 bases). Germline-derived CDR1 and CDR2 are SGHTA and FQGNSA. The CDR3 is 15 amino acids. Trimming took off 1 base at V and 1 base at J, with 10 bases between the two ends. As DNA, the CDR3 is TGTGCCAGCAGCTTAGACAGGACATCCCAAGAGACCCAGTACTTC. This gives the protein CASSLDRTSQETQYF.

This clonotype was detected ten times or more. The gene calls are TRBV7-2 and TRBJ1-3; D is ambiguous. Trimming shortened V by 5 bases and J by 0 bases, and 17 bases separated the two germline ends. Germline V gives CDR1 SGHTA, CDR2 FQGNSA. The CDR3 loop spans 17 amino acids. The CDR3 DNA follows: TGTGCCAGCAGCCCCACACCATGGACCCTCTCTGGAAACACCATATATTTT. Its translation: CASSPTPWTLSGNTIYF.